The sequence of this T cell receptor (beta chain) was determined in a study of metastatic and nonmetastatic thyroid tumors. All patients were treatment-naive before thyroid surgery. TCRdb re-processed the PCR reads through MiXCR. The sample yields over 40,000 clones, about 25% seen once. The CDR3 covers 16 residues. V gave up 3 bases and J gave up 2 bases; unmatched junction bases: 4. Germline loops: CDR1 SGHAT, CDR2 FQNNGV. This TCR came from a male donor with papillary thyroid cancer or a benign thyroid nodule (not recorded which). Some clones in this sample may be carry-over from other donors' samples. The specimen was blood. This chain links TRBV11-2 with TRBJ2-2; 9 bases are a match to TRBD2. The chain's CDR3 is CASSFRLAVNTGELFF. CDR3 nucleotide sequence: TGTGCCAGCAGCTTTCGACTAGCGGTAAACACCGGGGAGCTGTTTTTT.